The rows below give T cell receptor beta chains drawn from one sample of a study of blood T cell repertoires in COVID-19. TCRdb keeps only in-frame clones here, not all; method: immunoSEQ multiplex PCR. Of roughly 120,000 clones in the sample, roughly nine tenths were seen once. The sequenced material came from peripheral blood. These receptors all come from a man aged 65-85 years who had recovered from COVID-19. CDR3s include the opening cysteine and the closing phenylalanine or tryptophan. The order of the fields is J gene, clone size, D gene, V gene, CDR3 protein, CDR3 DNA. The D gene is left open where the match is weak. Clone size appears in some rows only: once, few, many, or a class for an expanded clone.

TRBJ1-2 | - | TRBD1 | TRBV5-8 | CASNPGGRPYGYTF | TGTGCCAGCAACCCAGGGGGGCGCCCCTATGGCTACACCTTC
TRBJ2-3 | - | TRBD2 | TRBV7-2 | CASAYKVAGGGYTDTQYF | TGTGCCAGCGCCTATAAAGTAGCGGGAGGGGGTTACACAGATACGCAGTATTTT
TRBJ1-2 | - | - | TRBV6-2/TRBV6-3 | CASSLPSGGLVYGYTF | TGTGCCAGCAGTCTACCGTCGGGGGGGCTGGTCTATGGCTACACCTTC
TRBJ2-7 | - | TRBD2 | TRBV11-2 | CASSFLSSGGHEQYF | TGTGCCAGCAGCTTTTTGTCTAGCGGGGGGCACGAGCAGTACTTC
TRBJ1-5 | - | - | TRBV6-1 | CASSEHRDQPQHF | TGTGCCAGCAGTGAACATCGGGATCAGCCCCAGCATTTT
TRBJ2-7 | - | TRBD2 | TRBV28 | CASSLWGLADSYEQYF | TGTGCCAGCAGTTTATGGGGTCTAGCGGATTCCTACGAGCAGTACTTC
TRBJ1-1 | once | - | TRBV11-2 | CASSSILQWGEPPTEAFF | TGTGCCAGCAGCTCGATTCTCCAGTGGGGGGAGCCGCCCACTGAAGCTTTCTTT
TRBJ1-1 | - | - | TRBV5-6 | CASTLTTNTEAFF | TGTGCCAGCACCCTTACTACAAACACTGAAGCTTTCTTT
TRBJ2-1 | - | - | TRBV4-2 | CASSSPPGQPASNEQFF | TGTGCCAGCAGTTCTCCTCCGGGACAACCGGCGTCCAATGAGCAGTTCTTC
TRBJ2-7 | - | TRBD2 | TRBV5-4 | CASSLAGGPREQYF | TGTGCCAGCAGCTTAGCGGGAGGGCCCCGGGAGCAGTACTTC
TRBJ2-1 | - | TRBD2 | TRBV5-5 | CASSGRVLVAEQFF | TGTGCCAGCAGCGGGAGGGTTTTAGTGGCTGAGCAGTTCTTC
TRBJ2-4 | few | TRBD2 | TRBV11-2 | CASSLLAGGTETKNIQYF | TGTGCCAGCAGCCTCCTGGCCGGGGGGACCGAAACCAAAAACATTCAGTACTTC
TRBJ1-3 | - | - | TRBV5-6 | CASSRTWRVENTIYF | TGTGCCAGCAGCCGGACTTGGCGGGTCGAAAACACCATATATTTT
TRBJ2-2 | - | - | TRBV7-7 | CASSLTSFAGELFF | TGTGCCAGCAGCCTTACTAGCTTCGCCGGGGAGCTGTTTTTT
TRBJ2-7 | - | - | TRBV5-1 | CASSLGLGSYEQYF | TGCGCCAGCAGCTTAGGACTCGGGTCCTACGAGCAGTACTTC
TRBJ2-7 | once | TRBD2 | TRBV7-9 | CASSLAESGTYSYEQYF | TGTGCCAGCAGCTTAGCTGAAAGCGGGACTTACTCCTACGAGCAGTACTTC
TRBJ1-6 | - | TRBD1 | TRBV24-1 | CATGTDNSPLHF | TGTGCCACCGGGACAGATAATTCACCCCTCCACTTT
TRBJ1-2 | - | - | TRBV2 | CASSDEGNYGYTF | TGTGCCAGCAGTGACGAGGGTAACTATGGCTACACCTTC
TRBJ1-5 | - | - | TRBV28 | CASSLYGGQPQHF | TGTGCCAGCAGTTTATACGGCGGTCAGCCCCAGCATTTT
TRBJ2-7 | - | TRBD1 | TRBV7-6 | CASSSGQGSYEQYF | TGTGCCAGCAGCTCGGGACAGGGGAGCTACGAGCAGTACTTC
TRBJ1-5 | - | - | TRBV2 | CASSGDQPQHF | TGTGCCAGCAGTGGAGATCAGCCCCAGCATTTT
TRBJ2-5 | - | - | TRBV10-2 | CASSGGRETQYF | TGCGCCAGCAGCGGGGGGCGGGAGACCCAGTACTTC
TRBJ2-3 | - | - | TRBV13 | CASSPMGGVTDTQYF | TGTGCCAGCAGCCCTATGGGCGGGGTCACAGATACGCAGTATTTT
TRBJ1-1 | once | TRBD1 | TRBV5-1 | CASSLVGTGIVAEAFF | TGCGCCAGCAGCTTGGTGGGGACAGGGATCGTCGCTGAAGCTTTCTTT
TRBJ1-5 | - | TRBD1 | TRBV4-2 | CASSHPGTEKGNQPQHF | TGTGCCAGCAGCCACCCCGGGACAGAGAAAGGCAATCAGCCCCAGCATTTT
TRBJ2-3 | few | TRBD2 | TRBV5-4 | CASSPEVKRETDTQYF | TGTGCCAGCAGTCCTGAGGTAAAGCGGGAGACAGATACGCAGTATTTT
TRBJ1-3 | - | - | TRBV28 | CASSGGGAGNTIYF | TGTGCCAGCAGTGGGGGGGGAGCTGGAAACACCATATATTTT
TRBJ2-7 | - | TRBD2 | TRBV4-3 | CASSLAGTSGTPAYEQYF | TGCGCCAGCAGCTTGGCGGGGACTAGCGGGACGCCCGCCTACGAGCAGTACTTC
TRBJ2-1 | - | TRBD2 | TRBV24-1 | CATSDPGSPGRNEQFF | TGTGCCACCAGTGACCCGGGATCCCCCGGGAGGAATGAGCAGTTCTTC
TRBJ2-1 | - | - | TRBV9 | CASSVGADSGGYNEQFF | TGTGCCAGCAGCGTAGGGGCCGATAGCGGAGGGTACAATGAGCAGTTCTTC
TRBJ2-1 | - | - | TRBV28 | CASSLSSGYNEQFF | TGTGCCAGCAGTTTATCCTCGGGTTACAATGAGCAGTTCTTC
TRBJ1-5 | once | - | TRBV28 | CASSSTDQPQHF | TGTGCCAGCAGTAGCACCGATCAGCCCCAGCATTTT